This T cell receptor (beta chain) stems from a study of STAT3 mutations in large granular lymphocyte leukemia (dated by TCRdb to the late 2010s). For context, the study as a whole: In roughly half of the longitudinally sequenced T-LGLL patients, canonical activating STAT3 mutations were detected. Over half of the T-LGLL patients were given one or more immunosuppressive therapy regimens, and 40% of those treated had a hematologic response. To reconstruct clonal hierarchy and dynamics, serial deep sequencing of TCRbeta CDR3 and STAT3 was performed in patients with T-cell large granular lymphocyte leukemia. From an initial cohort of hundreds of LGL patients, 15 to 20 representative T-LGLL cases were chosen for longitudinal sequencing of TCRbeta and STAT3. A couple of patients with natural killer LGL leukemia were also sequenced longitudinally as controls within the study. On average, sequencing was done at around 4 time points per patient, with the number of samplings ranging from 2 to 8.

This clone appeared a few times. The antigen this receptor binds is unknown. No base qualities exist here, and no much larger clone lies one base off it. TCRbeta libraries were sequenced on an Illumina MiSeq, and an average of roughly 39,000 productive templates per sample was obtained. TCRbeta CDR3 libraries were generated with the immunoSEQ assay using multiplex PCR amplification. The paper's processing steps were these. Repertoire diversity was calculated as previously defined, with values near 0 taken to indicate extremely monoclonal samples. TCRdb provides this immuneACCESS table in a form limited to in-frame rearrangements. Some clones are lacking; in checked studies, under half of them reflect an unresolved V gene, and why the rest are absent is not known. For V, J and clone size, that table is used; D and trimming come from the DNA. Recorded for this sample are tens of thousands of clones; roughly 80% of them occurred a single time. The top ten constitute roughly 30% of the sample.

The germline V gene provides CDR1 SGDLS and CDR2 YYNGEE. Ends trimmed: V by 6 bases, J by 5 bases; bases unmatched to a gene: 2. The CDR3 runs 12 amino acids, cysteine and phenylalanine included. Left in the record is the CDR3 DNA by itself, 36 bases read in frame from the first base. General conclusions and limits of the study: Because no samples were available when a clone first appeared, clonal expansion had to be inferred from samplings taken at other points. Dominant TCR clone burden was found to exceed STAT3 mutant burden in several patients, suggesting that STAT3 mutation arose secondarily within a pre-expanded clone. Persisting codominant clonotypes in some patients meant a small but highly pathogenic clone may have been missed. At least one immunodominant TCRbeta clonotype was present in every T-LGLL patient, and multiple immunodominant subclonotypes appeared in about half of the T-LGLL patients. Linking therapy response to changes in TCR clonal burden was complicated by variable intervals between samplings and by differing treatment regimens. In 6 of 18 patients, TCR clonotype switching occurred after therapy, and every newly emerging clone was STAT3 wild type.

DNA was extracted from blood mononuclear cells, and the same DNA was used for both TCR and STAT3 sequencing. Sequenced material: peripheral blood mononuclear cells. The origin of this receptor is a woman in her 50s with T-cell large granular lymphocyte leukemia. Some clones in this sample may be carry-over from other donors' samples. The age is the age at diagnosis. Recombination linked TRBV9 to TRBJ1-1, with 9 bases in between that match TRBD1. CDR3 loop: CASNRGQTEAFF. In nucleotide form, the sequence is TGTGCCAGCAACAGGGGGCAAACTGAAGCTTTCTTT.